This section outlines one T cell receptor (beta chain) sequence together with its context. Only in-frame clones appear in the TCRdb table, and some are missing; sequencing was by immunoSEQ multiplex PCR. The profile shows around 76,000 clones, 89% of them singletons. The record originates from a study of control samples from healthy donors and cancer patients. Sequenced sample: PBMCs. The clonotype comes from a woman aged 45-60 years with colorectal cancer.

CDR3 sequence: CASSWRQGTGNTIYF. As DNA, the CDR3 is TGTGCCAGCAGCTGGAGGCAGGGAACTGGAAACACCATATATTTT. V and J are TRBV7-2 and TRBJ1-3; D perhaps matches TRBD1 (5 bases). The CDR3 length is 15 residues. CDR1 is SGHTA, CDR2 FQGNSA, per germline. The ends were cut back, 4 bases at V and 2 bases at J, with 12 bases in the middle.